The next 18 T cell receptor beta chains were all read from a single sample in a study of CD8+ T cells in alopecia areata. The treatment: oral pan-JAK inhibitor, 5-10 mg twice daily. In each case, RNA was isolated and then reverse transcribed into cDNA as the sequencing template. Method: immunoSEQ multiplex PCR; TCRdb's copy keeps in-frame clones and lacks some. The data contain around 200,000 clones, around 56% of them singletons. The input for sequencing was CD4+ T cells sorted from blood, taken at week 4, from a patient treated with tofacitinib. The receptors were gathered from a human donor with alopecia areata.

This rearrangement joins TRBV4-1 to TRBJ2-7; D is uncertain. The germline gives CDR1 MGHRA, CDR2 YSYEKL. The CDR3 runs to 14 residues. Trimming removed 1 base from V and 3 bases from J, with 10 bases in between. The CDR3 region is CASSQVTVGYEQYF. In DNA, the CDR3 is TGCGCCAGCAGCCAAGTCACCGTAGGCTACGAGCAGTACTTC.

The chain uses TRBV29-1 and TRBJ2-1; 7 bases are a match to TRBD2. This CDR3 region has 12 residues. The V and J ends lost 5 bases and 6 bases, in that order; junction bases with no gene match: 4. The V gene's germline CDR1 is SQVTM and CDR2 ANQGSEA. CDR3 sequence: CSVRGGGNEQFF. Here the CDR3 DNA reads TGCAGCGTTAGGGGCGGGGGCAATGAGCAGTTCTTC.

The chain joins TRBV29-1 to TRBJ1-2; TRBD1 is a possible D gene (5 bases). Germline V lookup: CDR1 SQVTM, CDR2 ANQGSEA. The V end lost 4 bases, the J end lost 4 bases, and 16 bases lay between the germline ends. The CDR3 length is 14 residues. This CDR3 is CSVAATAGIYGYTF. CDR3 bases: TGCAGCGTTGCCGCGACGGCAGGGATCTATGGCTACACCTTC.

J is TRBJ2-7 and V is TRBV30, with no clear D. This CDR3 comprises 13 residues. CDR1 is GTSNPN, CDR2 SVGIG, per germline (reference sequence). The germline V and J ends were trimmed by 3 bases and 9 bases, with 18 bases remaining between them. The CDR3 reads CAWRSLAGAGQYF. The CDR3 coding sequence is TGTGCCTGGAGGTCCCTCGCTGGTGCAGGGCAGTACTTC.

This chain uses TRBV2 with TRBJ1-2; tentatively, D is TRBD1 (6 bases). Germline CDR1 reads SNHLY; CDR2 reads FYNNEI. Trimming took 8 bases from V and 4 from J, leaving 8 bases between them. The CDR3 sequence is 11 residues long. In DNA, the CDR3 is TGTGCCAGCGCGGGGGCCTATGGCTACACCTTC. It is translated as CASAGAYGYTF. Full variable domain (rest looked up from reference TRBV2 and TRBJ1-2): EPEVTQTPSHQVTQMGQEVILRCVPISNHLYFYWYRQILGQKVEFLVSFYNNEISEKSEIFDDQFSVERPDGSNFTLKIRSTKLEDSAMYFCASAGAYGYTFGSGTRLTVV.

This chain links TRBV29-1 with TRBJ1-1, with a tentative D call TRBD1 (5 bases). V was clipped by 6 bases and J by 1 base, with 15 bases between them. This CDR3 is 14 amino acids long. The V gene's germline CDR1 is SQVTM and CDR2 ANQGSEA. The CDR3 loop is CSVLAGTKNTEAFF. As DNA, the CDR3 is TGCAGCGTGCTGGCCGGGACCAAGAACACTGAAGCTTTCTTT. Filled out from reference TRBV29-1 and TRBJ1-1, the complete variable domain reads SAVISQKPSRDICQRGTSLTIQCQVDSQVTMMFWYRQQPGQSLTLIATANQGSEATYESGFVIDKFPISRPNLTFSTLTVSNMSPEDSSIYLCSVLAGTKNTEAFFGQGTRLTVV.

The chain carries TRBV5-1 and TRBJ1-1; perhaps TRBD1 as D (6 bases). CDR1 SGHRS and CDR2 YFSETQ come from the germline V gene. V was clipped by 5 bases and J by 0 bases, with 14 bases between them. This CDR3 region has 15 residues. The CDR3 DNA is TGCGCCAGCAGAGACCAACAGGGACTGAACACTGAAGCTTTCTTT. As protein: CASRDQQGLNTEAFF.

This clone turned up a few times. The rearrangement links TRBV7-2 to TRBJ2-3, with D hard to call. Germline loops: CDR1 SGHTA, CDR2 FQGNSA. Trimming cost V 0 bases and J 0 bases, with 10 bases left between them. The CDR3 runs to 16 residues. CDR3 nucleotides: TGTGCCAGCAGCTTAGCGCAGGCAGGAAGCACAGATACGCAGTATTTT. This encodes CASSLAQAGSTDTQYF.

This clone came up a few times. V is TRBV30 and J is TRBJ1-1; D gene unclear. The CDR3 consists of 14 residues. Trimming removed 3 bases at V and 3 bases at J, with 14 bases between. Germline V lookup: CDR1 GTSNPN, CDR2 SVGIG (reference sequence). The CDR3 is CAWRNHPWDTEAFF. DNA for the CDR3: TGTGCCTGGAGAAACCACCCCTGGGACACTGAAGCTTTCTTT.

The chain uses TRBV5-1 and TRBJ2-2; TRBD2 agrees at 12 bases. The CDR3 runs to 13 residues. Germline values: CDR1 SGHRS, CDR2 YFSETQ. V lost 4 bases to trimming and J lost 11 bases; unmatched junction nucleotides: 3. The CDR3 reads CASSPTSGRELFF. The CDR3 DNA is TGCGCCAGCAGCCCGACTAGCGGGAGAGAGCTGTTTTTT.

The DNA of the CDR3 is TGTGCCAGCAGAATCGGACAGGGGGCTTACTATGGCTACACCTTC. Encoded protein: CASRIGQGAYYGYTF. The genes are TRBV27 and TRBJ1-2; the match to TRBD1 covers 11 bases. This CDR3 has 15 residues. CDR1 MNHEY and CDR2 SMNVEV come from the germline V gene (reference sequence). The ends lost 6 bases at V and 3 bases at J; junction bases unmatched: 6.

This clone was detected only a few times. The chain joins TRBV2 to TRBJ2-1; D may be TRBD2 (5 bases). The CDR3 runs to 15 residues. Germline values: CDR1 SNHLY, CDR2 FYNNEI. V was shortened by 2 bases and J by 8 bases, with 16 bases between the two germline ends. CDR3 loop: CASSEPHLAVYEQFF. Here the CDR3 DNA reads TGTGCCAGCAGTGAACCCCATCTAGCAGTTTATGAGCAGTTCTTC.

V is TRBV30 and J is TRBJ2-7; unclear D gene. Germline V lookup: CDR1 GTSNPN, CDR2 SVGIG (reference sequence). The CDR3 totals 16 residues. Trimming left V 4 bases short and J 3 bases short, with 22 bases between. CDR3 coding DNA: TGTGCCTGGACCCCGAGAAGAGAGAGTATCAGCTACGAGCAGTACTTC. It codes for CAWTPRRESISYEQYF.

The chain uses TRBV25-1 and TRBJ2-7; a weak D match, TRBD2 (5 bases). V lost 1 base and J lost 7, with 17 bases in between. Germline V gene sequence: CDR1 MGHDK, CDR2 SYGVNS. The CDR3 covers 15 residues. The CDR3: CASSESTFLGREQYF. The CDR3, as DNA: TGTGCCAGCAGTGAATCAACCTTCCTAGGGAGAGAGCAGTACTTC.

This clone was observed a handful of times. V gene TRBV7-8 combines with J gene TRBJ2-1; weak D call: TRBD2 (6 bases). CDR1 is SGHVS and CDR2 is FQNEAQ in the germline V gene. V shed 4 bases and J shed 2 bases, with 18 bases lying between them. The CDR3 has 17 amino acids. CDR3 DNA: TGTGCCAGCAGCTGGGGTGACGTTAGCGGAACCTACAATGAGCAGTTCTTC. Its protein product is CASSWGDVSGTYNEQFF.

Comments on this clone: This CDR3 is also generated by other DNA sequences in the sample. The chain is built from TRBV29-1 and TRBJ2-5; a weak D match, TRBD2 (6 bases). Between the trimmed V and J ends, which lost 4 bases and 2 bases, there was a span of 8 bases. Per germline, CDR1 SQVTM and CDR2 ANQGSEA. There are 12 residues in the CDR3. This CDR3 reads CSVGRAQETQYF. The CDR3 coding sequence is TGCAGCGTTGGGAGGGCGCAAGAGACCCAGTACTTC.

The V call is TRBV30, the J call TRBJ2-6; D perhaps matches TRBD2 (6 bases). The germline V gene has CDR1 GTSNPN and CDR2 SVGIG (reference sequence). CDR3 length equals 15 residues. Trimming cost V 6 bases and J 4 bases, with 16 bases left between them. Here the CDR3 reads CACQAGRSGANVLTF. In nucleotides, the CDR3 is TGTGCCTGCCAGGCAGGGAGGTCAGGGGCCAACGTCCTGACTTTC.

The CDR3 DNA reads TGTGCCACCAGCAGAGATAGACTAGAGGGGTACATTCAGTACTTC. It is translated as CATSRDRLEGYIQYF. The chain combines TRBV15 with TRBJ2-4; possible D gene TRBD2, 6 bases. The germline CDR1 and CDR2 sequences are LNHNV and YYDKDF (reference sequence). The CDR3 length is 15 residues. Trimming took 0 bases from V and 8 from J, leaving 14 bases between them.